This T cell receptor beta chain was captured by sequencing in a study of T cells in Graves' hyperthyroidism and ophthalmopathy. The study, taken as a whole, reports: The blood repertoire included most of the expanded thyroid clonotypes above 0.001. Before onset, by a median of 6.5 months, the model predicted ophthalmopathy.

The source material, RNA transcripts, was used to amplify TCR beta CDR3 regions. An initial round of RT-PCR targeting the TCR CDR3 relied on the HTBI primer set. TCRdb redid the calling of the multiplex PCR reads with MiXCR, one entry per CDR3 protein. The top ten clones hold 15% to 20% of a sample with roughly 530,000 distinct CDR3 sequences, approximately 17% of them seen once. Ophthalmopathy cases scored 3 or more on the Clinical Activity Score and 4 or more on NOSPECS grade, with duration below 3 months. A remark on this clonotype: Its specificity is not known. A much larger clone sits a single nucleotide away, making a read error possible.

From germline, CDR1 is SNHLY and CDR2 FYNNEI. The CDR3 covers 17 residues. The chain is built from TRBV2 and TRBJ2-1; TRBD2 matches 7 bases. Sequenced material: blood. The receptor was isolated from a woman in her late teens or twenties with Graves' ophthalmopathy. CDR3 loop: CASSEDRWDYSYNEQCF. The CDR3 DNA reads TGTGCCAGCAGTGAGGACCGTTGGGACTACTCCTACAATGAGCAGTGCTTC.